Shown below are 22 T cell receptor beta chains from a single sample sequenced in a study of breast tumors, draining lymph nodes, adjacent tissues (dated by TCRdb to the mid-2010s). The axillary draining lymph nodes of breast cancer patients were the source of the lymph node samples. Libraries came from multiplex PCR. The reads were generated on an Illumina HiSeq 2000. The raw public reads went through TCRdb reprocessing: fastp at Q25, MiXCR clone calling, in-frame beta chains kept. One record per CDR3 amino acid sequence lists the most common genes and DNA. This sample holds over 200,000 distinct CDR3 sequences; under 35% were observed only once. The biggest ten clones account for roughly 3.5% of the sample. The sample was axillary lymph node tissue. These TCRs come from a female donor with breast cancer. Some clones in this sample may be carry-over from other donors' samples.

This clonotype was picked up many times. The rearrangement links TRBV28 to TRBJ1-6; D gene ambiguous. Trimming cost V 2 bases and J 11 bases, with 7 bases left between them. The CDR3 is made up of 12 amino acids. Per germline, CDR1 MDHEN and CDR2 SYDVKM. The CDR3 nucleotides read TGTGCCAGCAGTTTAGGCCGGGCACCCCTCCACTTT. Protein product: CASSLGRAPLHF.

The V gene is TRBV7-9, the J gene TRBJ2-3, with 8 nucleotides matching TRBD1. The CDR3 totals 18 residues. V lost 4 bases and J lost 4; bases outside the gene matches: 16. Germline V gene sequence: CDR1 SEHNR, CDR2 FQNEAQ (reference sequence). The CDR3 sequence: CASSSRDPDRGGPDTQYF. CDR3 nucleotides: TGTGCCAGCAGCTCCCGCGATCCCGACAGGGGTGGGCCAGATACGCAGTATTTT.

This chain uses TRBV11-3 with TRBJ1-5; D might be TRBD1 (6 bases). The CDR3 consists of 17 residues. Germline-derived CDR1 and CDR2 are SGHNT and YENEEA. V lost 1 base and J 1 base, leaving 14 bases between the germline ends. The CDR3 DNA follows: TGTGCCAGCAGCTTAGCCACAGGGAGACTGAGCAATCAGCCCCAGCATTTT. Amino acid sequence: CASSLATGRLSNQPQHF. The variable domain in full, completed from reference TRBV11-3 and TRBJ1-5, reads EAGVVQSPRYKIIEKKQPVAFWCNPISGHNTLYWYLQNLGQGPELLIRYENEEAVDDSQLPKDRFSAERLKGVDSTLKIQPAELGDSAVYLCASSLATGRLSNQPQHFGDGTRLSIL.

V and J are TRBV7-6 and TRBJ2-4; perhaps TRBD1 as D (6 bases). The CDR3 has 16 amino acids. Trimming cost V 1 base and J 8 bases, with 18 bases left between them. Germline V gene data show CDR1 as SGHVS and CDR2 as FNYEAQ. The CDR3 bases are TGTGCCAGCAGCTTAGTCCGAGGGGGTTTTGAATACATTCAGTACTTC. This codes for CASSLVRGGFEYIQYF.

About this clonotype: A read error may be the cause here, since a much bigger clone is one base away. CDR3 nucleotides: TGTGCCAGCAGCCCGGAGGTAGCGGGAGGCCGGGGCCAGCACTTC. It codes for CASSPEVAGGRGQHF. The chain has TRBV7-9 and TRBJ2-5; TRBD2 matches 10 bases. CDR3 length equals 15 residues. The germline V gene has CDR1 SEHNR and CDR2 FQNEAQ (reference sequence).

This clonotype was seen ten or more times. The V and J genes are TRBV19 and TRBJ2-2; D not certain. V was cut by 3 bases and J by 5 bases, with 10 bases left in between. From germline, CDR1 is LNHDA and CDR2 SQIVND (reference sequence). The CDR3 is 14 amino acids. The CDR3 loop is CASSIVRGTGELFF. The CDR3 nucleotides are TGTGCCAGTAGTATCGTTAGAGGTACCGGGGAGCTGTTTTTT.

The sample holds many counts of this clonotype. The chain carries TRBV12-3 or TRBV12-4 and TRBJ2-3, with 14 positions matching TRBD2. The ends lost 6 bases at V and 7 bases at J; junction bases unmatched: 6. The CDR3 has 15 residues. In DNA form, the CDR3 reads TGTGCCAGCAGCCCTGGACTAGCGGGAGGTAATACGCAGTATTTT. Residues: CASSPGLAGGNTQYF.

The table lists this clonotype with many counts. This chain uses TRBV20-1 with TRBJ1-2, with D possibly being TRBD1 (5 bases). V was cut by 0 bases and J by 0 bases, with 11 bases left in between. Germline V gene data show CDR1 as DFQATT and CDR2 as SNEGSKA (reference sequence). The CDR3 has 15 amino acids. The chain's CDR3 is CSARDPTGPNYGYTF. Here the CDR3 DNA reads TGCAGTGCTAGAGATCCTACAGGACCTAACTATGGCTACACCTTC.

The chain joins TRBV11-3 to TRBJ2-7, with 8 nucleotides matching TRBD2. V was clipped by 1 base and J by 5 bases; unmatched bases: 7. Germline V gives CDR1 SGHNT, CDR2 YENEEA. This CDR3 spans 15 amino acids. The CDR3 sequence: CASSLVGLAGNEQYF. Written as DNA, the CDR3 is TGTGCCAGCAGCTTAGTCGGGCTAGCGGGTAACGAGCAGTACTTC.

The chain recombines TRBV6-2 or TRBV6-3 with TRBJ2-3; 9 bases agree with TRBD2. Looked up from germline, CDR1 is MNHEY and CDR2 is SVGEGT. This CDR3 is 15 amino acids long. The V segment lost 8 bases and the J segment 1 base; nucleotides outside the gene matches: 7. The CDR3 reads CASRKRTSGTDTQYF. For the CDR3, the DNA is TGTGCCAGCCGTAAGCGGACTAGCGGCACAGATACGCAGTATTTT.

The table lists this clonotype with many counts. The chain is built from TRBV11-1 and TRBJ2-5; 7 positions match TRBD2. Germline V gene lookup returns CDR1 SGHAT and CDR2 FQDESV (reference sequence). The CDR3 has 15 residues. Trimming removed 8 bases from V and 5 bases from J; junction bases left unmatched: 14. The CDR3 reads CASGGTGAGAETQYF. For the CDR3, the DNA is TGTGCCAGCGGGGGAACTGGCGCGGGAGCTGAGACCCAGTACTTC.

This clonotype was found many times. The V gene is TRBV19, the J gene TRBJ2-2, with D hard to call. The CDR3 length is 13 residues. Trimming stripped 3 bases from V and 8 bases from J, with 10 bases between. Germline CDR1 is LNHDA and CDR2 is SQIVND (reference sequence). CDR3 protein: CASSISPRGELFF. DNA for the CDR3: TGTGCCAGTAGTATTTCCCCCCGGGGGGAGCTGTTTTTT.

The chain recombines TRBV28 with TRBJ2-3; possible D gene TRBD2, 7 bases. CDR1 is MDHEN and CDR2 is SYDVKM in the germline V gene. The CDR3 spans 15 residues. V was cut by 5 bases and J by 4 bases, with 16 bases left in between. Written as DNA, the CDR3 is TGTGCCAGCAGTCCAAGGGGGAGGGGGGCAGATACGCAGTATTTT. It is translated as CASSPRGRGADTQYF.

This clonotype was counted ten times or more. The chain couples TRBV9 to TRBJ2-7; tentatively, D is TRBD1 (5 bases). The CDR3 runs 15 residues. V was pared by 4 bases and J by 1 base, with 15 bases between. Germline CDR1 SGDLS, CDR2 YYNGEE. CDR3 sequence (DNA): TGTGCCAGCAGCAGCAGGGTAGGGGCGTCCTACGAGCAGTACTTC. It translates to CASSSRVGASYEQYF. Drawing the rest from reference TRBV9 and TRBJ2-7, the complete variable domain is DSGVTQTPKHLITATGQRVTLRCSPRSGDLSVYWYQQSLDQGLQFLIQYYNGEERAKGNILERFSAQQFPDLHSELNLSSLELGDSALYFCASSSRVGASYEQYFGPGTRLTVT.

This clonotype was detected many times. V is TRBV24-1 and J is TRBJ2-5; D could derive from TRBD1 or TRBD2 (6 bases each). The CDR3 spans 14 residues. With 3 bases removed from V and 5 bases from J, the gap between germline ends came to 12 bases. CDR1 is KGHDR and CDR2 is SFDVKD in the germline V gene. CDR3 sequence (DNA): TGTGCCACCAGTGATGGGGGGCAGAGGGAGACCCAGTACTTC. It specifies CATSDGGQRETQYF.

V is TRBV25-1 and J is TRBJ2-2; D gene uncertain. V lost 4 bases and J lost 0, with 12 bases in between. Germline assignment: CDR1 MGHDK and CDR2 SYGVNS. The CDR3 has 16 residues. CDR3 amino acids: CASSAIRSANTGELFF. In DNA, the CDR3 is TGTGCCAGCAGTGCTATCCGCTCAGCGAACACCGGGGAGCTGTTTTTT.

The chain couples TRBV24-1 to TRBJ2-7, with TRBD2 matching over 7 bases. CDR1 and CDR2 (germline): KGHDR, SFDVKD. The CDR3 has 18 amino acids. V trimming: 0 bases; J trimming: 7 bases; junction bases outside the gene matches: 17. The CDR3: CATSDLQGAASGTGEQYF. CDR3 DNA sequence: TGTGCCACCAGTGATTTGCAAGGGGCAGCTAGCGGAACGGGGGAGCAGTACTTC.

This clonotype showed up many times. This sequence joins TRBV20-1 and TRBJ2-1; no reliable D call. In germline, CDR1 is DFQATT, CDR2 SNEGSKA (reference sequence). Trimming cost V 8 bases and J 9 bases, with 11 bases left between them. This CDR3 has 10 residues. The CDR3 here is CSPRSAEQFF. As DNA, the CDR3 is TGCAGTCCCCGGTCGGCTGAGCAGTTCTTC.

This clonotype occurred many times. V usage is TRBV7-6 and J usage is TRBJ2-7; tentative D call: TRBD1 (6 bases). V lost 4 bases, J lost 3 bases, and 13 bases lay in between. The germline V gene encodes CDR1 SGHVS and CDR2 FNYEAQ. This CDR3 spans 14 amino acids. CDR3 residues: CASSSRDKDYEQYF. The CDR3 nucleotides read TGTGCCAGCAGCTCCCGGGACAAAGACTACGAGCAGTACTTC.

This clonotype was seen repeatedly, ten times or more. The chain is built from TRBV5-1 and TRBJ1-2; D remains ambiguous. This CDR3 is built from 13 residues. Germline V gene lookup returns CDR1 SGHRS and CDR2 YFSETQ. The V and J ends lost 3 bases and 4 bases respectively, with 10 bases between them. DNA for the CDR3: TGCGCCAGCAGCTGGGATCTAACCTATGGCTACACCTTC. Its protein product is CASSWDLTYGYTF.

In the case of this clonotype: At one boundary the junction diverges from the germline segment, which might be a read error. This chain uses TRBV19 with TRBJ2-1; 13 bases are shared with TRBD2. The CDR3 is made up of 18 amino acids. CDR1 and CDR2 (germline): LNHDA, SQIVND (reference sequence). CDR3 protein: CASSILTSGGSSYNEPFF. The CDR3 coding sequence is TGTGCCAGTAGTATTTTGACTAGCGGGGGGAGCTCCTACAATGAGCCGTTCTTC.

This clonotype was detected many times. This sequence joins TRBV7-2 and TRBJ2-2; 8 positions agree with TRBD2. The CDR3 sequence is 15 residues long. Germline CDR1 SGHTA, CDR2 FQGNSA. With 2 bases clipped from V and 4 bases from J, the junction kept 3 bases outside the gene matches. Written as DNA, the CDR3 is TGTGCCAGCAGCTTACGGCGGGGGGCCACCGGGGAGCTGTTTTTT. It codes for CASSLRRGATGELFF.